These T cell receptor beta chains were read from a single sample in a study of blood T cell repertoires in COVID-19. Method: immunoSEQ multiplex PCR; TCRdb's copy keeps in-frame clones and lacks some. The sample holds approximately 300,000 clones; approximately 90% are singletons and the top ten take approximately 7.5%. Material for sequencing was peripheral blood. The receptor source for this set is a woman aged 25-40 years with COVID-19, enrolled during active disease. The CDR3 runs from the conserved cysteine through the conserved F or W. Each record gives: clone size, J gene, CDR3 length, V gene, D gene, CDR3 DNA, CDR3 protein. D genes are given only for firm matches. A row's size may be missing; if present it is once, few, many or a size class.

clone size: .; J gene: TRBJ2-1; CDR3 length: 17; V gene: TRBV4-1; D gene: TRBD2; CDR3 DNA: TGCGCCAGCAGCCGCACGGGTACTAGCGGAGATTACAATGAGCAGTTCTTC; CDR3 protein: CASSRTGTSGDYNEQFF
clone size: .; J gene: TRBJ1-3; CDR3 length: 14; V gene: TRBV6-5; D gene: .; CDR3 DNA: TGTGCCAGCAGCTTAGGGGGGGATGGAAACACCATATATTTT; CDR3 protein: CASSLGGDGNTIYF
clone size: .; J gene: TRBJ1-1; CDR3 length: 14; V gene: TRBV3-1/TRBV3-2; D gene: .; CDR3 DNA: TGTGCCAGCACCAGCAGGGGATTGGTGACTGAAGCTTTCTTT; CDR3 protein: CASTSRGLVTEAFF
clone size: .; J gene: TRBJ1-1; CDR3 length: 15; V gene: TRBV4-1; D gene: .; CDR3 DNA: TGCGCCAGCAGCCAAGATGACACCGGTGGGACTGAAGCTTTCTTT; CDR3 protein: CASSQDDTGGTEAFF
clone size: .; J gene: TRBJ1-1; CDR3 length: 15; V gene: TRBV28; D gene: .; CDR3 DNA: TGTGCCAGCAGTTTATTGAGGGGGATGAACACTGAAGCTTTCTTT; CDR3 protein: CASSLLRGMNTEAFF
clone size: .; J gene: TRBJ1-2; CDR3 length: 13; V gene: TRBV30; D gene: .; CDR3 DNA: TGTGCCTGGGCCGCTCTAGCAGGCCAGGGCTACACCTTC; CDR3 protein: CAWAALAGQGYTF
clone size: .; J gene: TRBJ2-2; CDR3 length: 14; V gene: TRBV7-9; D gene: .; CDR3 DNA: TGTGCCAGCAGCTCGACAGGGAACACCGGGGAGCTGTTTTTT; CDR3 protein: CASSSTGNTGELFF
clone size: .; J gene: TRBJ2-7; CDR3 length: 14; V gene: TRBV10-3; D gene: TRBD1; CDR3 DNA: TGTGCCACTAACCGGGACAGCAATTCCTACGAGCAGTACTTC; CDR3 protein: CATNRDSNSYEQYF
clone size: .; J gene: TRBJ2-2; CDR3 length: 14; V gene: TRBV30; D gene: .; CDR3 DNA: TGTGCCTGGAGAACAGAGCCGAACACCGGGGAGCTGTTTTTT; CDR3 protein: CAWRTEPNTGELFF
clone size: .; J gene: TRBJ1-4; CDR3 length: 13; V gene: TRBV15; D gene: .; CDR3 DNA: TGTGCCACTAACGGGGGGGCCGGTGAAAAACTGTTTTTT; CDR3 protein: CATNGGAGEKLFF
clone size: .; J gene: TRBJ2-5; CDR3 length: 14; V gene: TRBV3-1/TRBV3-2; D gene: .; CDR3 DNA: TGTGCCAGCAGCCAACGGATTACGGGAGAGACCCAGTACTTC; CDR3 protein: CASSQRITGETQYF
clone size: once; J gene: TRBJ2-7; CDR3 length: 15; V gene: TRBV29-1; D gene: TRBD1; CDR3 DNA: TGCAGCGTTGATTCCTCCGGAGGACAGGGCTACGAGCAGTACTTC; CDR3 protein: CSVDSSGGQGYEQYF
clone size: .; J gene: TRBJ2-7; CDR3 length: 14; V gene: TRBV5-6; D gene: TRBD2; CDR3 DNA: TGTGCCAGCAGCTTGGAACTAGCGGCGACCGAGCAGTACTTC; CDR3 protein: CASSLELAATEQYF
clone size: .; J gene: TRBJ2-7; CDR3 length: 14; V gene: TRBV2; D gene: TRBD2; CDR3 DNA: TGTGCCAGCAGGGGAGTAGCGGGACCCAACGAGCAGTACTTC; CDR3 protein: CASRGVAGPNEQYF
clone size: .; J gene: TRBJ1-2; CDR3 length: 14; V gene: TRBV24-1; D gene: TRBD1; CDR3 DNA: TGTGCCACCCATCCTGGACAGGGGGCGCGAGGCTACACCTTC; CDR3 protein: CATHPGQGARGYTF
clone size: few; J gene: TRBJ1-5; CDR3 length: 13; V gene: TRBV28; D gene: .; CDR3 DNA: TGTGCCAGCAGTTTTCGGGGGAGTCAGCCCCAGCATTTT; CDR3 protein: CASSFRGSQPQHF
clone size: .; J gene: TRBJ2-1; CDR3 length: 16; V gene: TRBV5-1; D gene: TRBD2; CDR3 DNA: TGCGCCAGCAGCCACCCCGGGACTAGCGGTTACAATGAGCAGTTCTTC; CDR3 protein: CASSHPGTSGYNEQFF
clone size: .; J gene: TRBJ1-4; CDR3 length: 13; V gene: TRBV28; D gene: .; CDR3 DNA: TGTGCCAGCAGTTCTGGCGAGGGACTTAAGGGTTTTTTT; CDR3 protein: CASSSGEGLKGFF
clone size: .; J gene: TRBJ2-5; CDR3 length: 12; V gene: TRBV30; D gene: .; CDR3 DNA: TGTGCCTGGAATTCGGGGCAAGAGACCCAGTACTTC; CDR3 protein: CAWNSGQETQYF
clone size: .; J gene: TRBJ1-2; CDR3 length: 14; V gene: TRBV25-1; D gene: TRBD1; CDR3 DNA: TGTGCCAGCCAAGACACAGGGGGCATCTATGGCTACACCTTC; CDR3 protein: CASQDTGGIYGYTF
clone size: .; J gene: TRBJ2-6; CDR3 length: 16; V gene: TRBV27; D gene: .; CDR3 DNA: TGTGCCAGCAGTTACCCGGGAAGCTCTGGGGCCAACGTCCTGACTTTC; CDR3 protein: CASSYPGSSGANVLTF
clone size: .; J gene: TRBJ2-5; CDR3 length: 11; V gene: TRBV12-3/TRBV12-4; D gene: .; CDR3 DNA: TGTGCCAGCAGTCGCCGGGAGACCCAGTACTTC; CDR3 protein: CASSRRETQYF
clone size: .; J gene: TRBJ1-1; CDR3 length: 14; V gene: TRBV3-1/TRBV3-2; D gene: TRBD1; CDR3 DNA: TGTGCCAGCAGCCTCCGGACAGGGCACACTGAAGCTTTCTTT; CDR3 protein: CASSLRTGHTEAFF
clone size: .; J gene: TRBJ1-1; CDR3 length: 15; V gene: TRBV5-6; D gene: .; CDR3 DNA: TGTGCCAGCAGCTTGGACCCTGGGGGGAGATCTGAAGCTTTCTTT; CDR3 protein: CASSLDPGGRSEAFF
clone size: .; J gene: TRBJ1-1; CDR3 length: 13; V gene: TRBV11-3; D gene: .; CDR3 DNA: TGTGCCAGCAGCTTAGGGAGGCGGGGTGAAGCTTTCTTT; CDR3 protein: CASSLGRRGEAFF
clone size: .; J gene: TRBJ1-1; CDR3 length: 16; V gene: TRBV2; D gene: .; CDR3 DNA: TGTGCCAGCAGTTTCGAACACCCAAGTATGAACACTGAAGCTTTCTTT; CDR3 protein: CASSFEHPSMNTEAFF
clone size: .; J gene: TRBJ2-5; CDR3 length: 11; V gene: TRBV12-3/TRBV12-4; D gene: .; CDR3 DNA: TGTGCCAGCAGCGAGCAAGAGACCCAGTACTTC; CDR3 protein: CASSEQETQYF